These 11 T cell receptor beta chains came from one sample sequenced in a study of cytomegalovirus exposure and HLA in healthy donors. With 60 Vbeta and 13 Jbeta primers, the PCR was carried out. The method was immunoSEQ multiplex PCR; TCRdb's version includes in-frame clones alone and lacks a portion of them. The sample includes approximately 110,000 clones, about three quarters of them seen just once. The sequenced sample consisted of PBMCs. Receptors were obtained from a woman aged 55 to 70 in good health and CMV-seropositive.

This chain uses TRBV29-1 with TRBJ1-1; maybe TRBD1 (6 bases). The ends were cut back, 6 bases at V and 5 bases at J, with 16 bases in the middle. From germline, CDR1 is SQVTM and CDR2 ANQGSEA. The length of the CDR3 is 13 residues. CDR3 DNA: TGCAGCGTAAGCGCAGGGGATCTGACTGAAGCTTTCTTT. This codes for CSVSAGDLTEAFF.

V usage is TRBV12-5 and J usage is TRBJ1-6; TRBD1 might be the D (5 bases). This CDR3 has 14 residues. Germline CDR1 and CDR2: LGHNT and FRNRAP. The germline V and J ends were trimmed by 8 bases and 12 bases, with 20 bases remaining between them. The CDR3 DNA reads as TGTGCTAGTCACTCCCGACAGAGACCCGTACCCCTCCACTTT. Translated: CASHSRQRPVPLHF.

This chain uses TRBV7-8 with TRBJ1-1, with a tentative D call TRBD1 (5 bases). CDR1 and CDR2 from the germline V gene are SGHVS and FQNEAQ. CDR3 length equals 14 residues. Trimming took 1 base from V and 5 from J, leaving 11 bases between them. The CDR3 protein is CASSLEAGRTEAFF. The CDR3 DNA follows: TGTGCCAGCAGCTTAGAGGCAGGGCGGACTGAAGCTTTCTTT.

The V call is TRBV7-9, the J call TRBJ2-7; D unresolved. The V gene lost 2 bases and the J gene lost 4 bases, with 6 bases spanning the gap. The CDR3 consists of 12 residues. The V gene's germline CDR1 is SEHNR and CDR2 FQNEAQ (reference sequence). The CDR3 DNA reads as TGTGCCAGCAGCTTACTCGTATACGAGCAGTACTTC. This sequence encodes CASSLLVYEQYF.

The V call is TRBV7-9, the J call TRBJ2-5; a possible D gene is TRBD2 (5 bases). CDR3 length: 14 amino acids. Per the germline V gene, CDR1 is SEHNR and CDR2 is FQNEAQ (reference sequence). V was shortened by 4 bases and J by 3 bases, with 12 bases between the two germline ends. CDR3 residues: CASSSLSGKETQYF. In DNA, the CDR3 is TGTGCCAGCAGCTCCCTTTCGGGGAAAGAGACCCAGTACTTC.

V is TRBV29-1 and J is TRBJ2-7; 7 bases fit TRBD1. The junction had 11 bases not matched to a gene; V was cut back by 3 bases and J by 6 bases. The germline V gene encodes CDR1 SQVTM and CDR2 ANQGSEA. The CDR3 runs 14 residues. The CDR3 protein is CSVDVQGSLGEQYF. The CDR3 DNA sequence: TGCAGCGTTGACGTACAGGGGTCCCTTGGCGAGCAGTACTTC.

This chain uses TRBV29-1 with TRBJ2-7, with 9 bases that match TRBD1. J was trimmed by 5 bases and V by 7 bases; bases with no gene match: 15. Germline loops: CDR1 SQVTM, CDR2 ANQGSEA. CDR3 size: 15 residues. CDR3 residues: CSARQMTGGEDEQYF. CDR3 bases: TGCAGCGCTCGACAGATGACAGGGGGAGAAGACGAGCAGTACTTC.

This chain links TRBV6-5 with TRBJ1-5; the match to TRBD1 covers 7 bases. CDR3 size: 16 residues. Germline trimming cut 4 bases from V and 4 bases from J; bases unmatched to any gene: 10. CDR1 is MNHEY and CDR2 is SVGAGI in the germline V gene. This CDR3 is CASSFLGTDWNQPQHF. The CDR3 coding sequence is TGTGCCAGCAGTTTCTTGGGGACAGATTGGAATCAGCCCCAGCATTTT.

This clone was observed a few times. The chain joins TRBV15 to TRBJ1-2; tentatively, D is TRBD1 (5 bases). V was cut by 2 bases and J by 6 bases, with 10 bases left in between. This CDR3 spans 13 amino acids. Germline loops: CDR1 LNHNV, CDR2 YYDKDF (reference sequence). The CDR3: CATSRLQEDGYTF. DNA for the CDR3: TGTGCCACCAGCAGATTACAGGAAGATGGCTACACCTTC.

The chain has TRBV7-2 and TRBJ2-7; D call uncertain. CDR1 SGHTA and CDR2 FQGNSA come from the germline V gene. The V gene lost 3 bases and the J gene lost 5 bases, with 11 bases spanning the gap. The CDR3 contains 13 residues. The CDR3 spells CASSFINADEQYF. The CDR3 DNA follows: TGTGCCAGCAGCTTTATCAACGCGGACGAGCAGTACTTC.

This clone was observed a few times. V is TRBV28 and J is TRBJ2-7, with D possibly TRBD1 on 6 matching bases. The V end was cut by 6 bases, the J end by 2 bases, with 14 bases between. The CDR3 runs 14 residues. Germline V CDR1 and CDR2: MDHEN, SYDVKM. In DNA form, the CDR3 reads TGTGCCAGCAGAGGATGGGACACCACCTACGAGCAGTACTTC. Residues: CASRGWDTTYEQYF.